This T cell receptor beta chain stems from a study of blood T cell repertoires in COVID-19. The repertoire was sequenced with immunoSEQ multiplex PCR; TCRdb's copy has only in-frame clones and lacks some. The table records around 250,000 clones, 82% of them present only once. The CDR3 consists of 17 residues. Germline CDR1 is ENHRY and CDR2 is SYGVKD. With 0 bases clipped from V and 4 bases from J, the junction kept 7 bases outside the gene matches. The chain joins TRBV10-3 to TRBJ2-3; 10 bases match TRBD2. The clonotype originates from a young woman with acute or convalescent COVID-19. Sequenced input: peripheral blood. The CDR3, as DNA: TGTGCCATCAGTGAGTCGAGGGCTAGCGGGAGCCCAGATACGCAGTATTTT. This sequence encodes CAISESRASGSPDTQYF.